This record concerns one T cell receptor beta chain sequence. The data belong to a study of regulatory T cells in long-lasting Graves disease. Library construction for TCR beta used iRepertoire HTBI primers and Arm-PCR of CDR3 regions. In the original processing: Samples jointly harbored roughly 60 TRBV and approximately 15 TRBJ segments. Using its own MiXCR run on the multiplex PCR reads, TCRdb lists one record per CDR3 protein. The V and J calls and clone size are TCRdb's, not the authors'. The repertoire holds some 600,000 distinct CDR3 sequences, with about 16% as singletons. Trimming took 8 bases from V and 3 from J; bases not matched to a gene: 3. Germline lookup yields CDR1 MGHDK and CDR2 SYGVNS. This CDR3 is 13 amino acids long. The time point denotes: newly diagnosed GD, antithyroid drugs for less than 3 months. After RNA was extracted from PBMCs, the TCR library was made from it. This sample was also put to use in a study of T cells in Graves' hyperthyroidism and ophthalmopathy. In that study: TCR CDR3 underwent first-round RT-PCR with the HTBI primer set. Within blood appeared most thyroid clonotypes that had expanded above 0.001. The model foresaw ophthalmopathy a median around 6 months prior to onset.

The source was peripheral blood mononuclear cells (PBMCs), collected at new diagnosis, from a patient treated with antithyroid drugs. V usage is TRBV25-1 and J usage is TRBJ1-5, with 8 bases fitting TRBD1. This clonotype originated in a man aged 18 to 30 with Graves disease. The CDR3 nucleotides are TGTGCCAGCGGGGACAGGAACAATCAGCCCCAGCATTTT. Amino acids: CASGDRNNQPQHF.